Here is one T cell receptor (beta chain) with its context. What it binds is unknown. The cDNA 3' end received a ligated oligonucleotide with a UMI. The first PCR ran 3 to 5 cycles with an equimolar RC1.1 and RC1.2 beta primer mix. TCRdb used MiXCR to reprocess the UMI-ligation and nested PCR reads, holding one entry per CDR3 protein. The sample carries some 48,000 distinct CDR3 sequences, 9.5% to 13% recorded once. The sample is PBMC spiked with counted cells of clone KT2. CDR1 MNHEY and CDR2 SMNVEV come from the germline V gene (reference sequence). The ends lost 5 bases at V and 2 bases at J; junction bases unmatched: 7. This CDR3 has 16 residues. The data derive from a study of quantifying T cell responses using KT2 cells. Study as a whole: Reverse transcription used primers in the TCR alpha and beta constant regions. A predetermined fluorescence threshold ended the second PCR, run as a qPCR. Study-wide findings and caveats: KT2 sequence counts showed saturation when very many KT2 cells were spiked in.

Material: PBMCs spiked with cells of the T cell clone KT2. The clonotype comes from a human donor. This chain links TRBV27 with TRBJ2-3; 10 bases match TRBD2. CDR3 DNA: TGTGCCAGCAGTCCCAGAGGGACTAGCGCCACAGATACGCAGTATTTT. Translated, it gives CASSPRGTSATDTQYF.